The T cell receptor (beta chain) under discussion was sequenced for a study of shared clonotypes between healthy human individuals. CD4+ cells were split into CD45RA+ naive and CD45RA-negative memory subsets. The J segment lost 4 bases and the V segment lost 6 bases, leaving 6 bases of the junction unmatched. CDR1 and CDR2 from the germline V gene are SQVTM and ANQGSEA. This CDR3 region has 12 residues. Measured with immunoSEQ multiplex PCR; TCRdb has only the in-frame clones, and not every one. The table records 2,500,000 or so clones, roughly 92% of them present only once. The sequencing input was naive CD4+ T cells sorted from blood. Described subset: CD45RA+ positively selected. This chain joins TRBV29-1 and TRBJ2-7, with 7 bases fitting TRBD1. The sequence came from a man between 18 and 35 years old in good health. The CDR3 DNA reads TGCAGCGTACAGGGGCAACCATACGAGCAGTACTTC. This encodes CSVQGQPYEQYF.